This T cell receptor (beta chain) is from a study of identical twins. Germline CDR1 and CDR2: MGHRA and YSYEKL. V lost 0 bases, J lost 9 bases, and 15 bases stayed unmatched. This CDR3 spans 18 amino acids. Template switching introduced a universal primer site, and the cDNA bore unique molecular identifiers. TCRdb re-derived calls from the 5' RACE reads in MiXCR, one entry per CDR3 protein. The repertoire consists of about 530,000 distinct CDR3 sequences, with around 15% occurring once and the leading ten covering about 0.47%. These data are also associated with another study on yellow fever vaccine responses in identical twins.

The gene calls are TRBV4-1 and TRBJ2-1; 9 bases are a match to TRBD2. The material sequenced was CD4+ T cells sorted from blood. The sequence was obtained from a woman under 30 in good health. For the CDR3, the DNA is TGCGCCAGCAGCCAAGAACCCGTGAGGACTAGCGTGGTTGGTGAGCAGTTCTTC. Protein product: CASSQEPVRTSVVGEQFF.